These T cell receptor beta chains were read from a single sample in a study of brain T cells in children with intractable seizures. Some clones are missing from TCRdb's copy, which holds only in-frame ones; the method was immunoSEQ multiplex PCR. The repertoire has about 340,000 clones, 93% of them found once; the top ten carry roughly 5.7%. The source material was peripheral blood, sampled roughly 5 months after surgery. Receptor source: a boy under two years old with tuberous sclerosis and intractable seizures. The conserved cysteine and the conserved F or W are not part of the CDR3 here.

V gene	J gene	CDR3 protein
TRBV11-1	TRBJ2-7	ASSLASGTLYEQY
TRBV21-1	TRBJ2-6	ASSKSPGPGANVLT
TRBV19	TRBJ1-1	ASRREPNTEAF
TRBV5-6	TRBJ1-4	ASSFRDGNEKLF
TRBV6-1	TRBJ2-3	ASSEPRSSTDTQY
TRBV19	TRBJ2-1	ASSRYSSGSWPYNEQF
TRBV28	TRBJ1-1	ASSWSRANTEAF
TRBV24-1	TRBJ2-2	ATSPDRNGELF
TRBV11-3	TRBJ2-1	ASSYWTDPSYNEQF
TRBV7-3	TRBJ2-3	ASSLSASGSADTQY
TRBV2	TRBJ1-6	AWAGQGNSPLH
TRBV30	TRBJ1-1	AWDEGNTEAF
TRBV9	TRBJ1-2	ASSARGTHGYT
TRBV6-4	TRBJ2-1	ASSVREGEGEQF
TRBV18	TRBJ1-2	ASSETANYGYT
TRBV6-6	TRBJ2-1	ASSFHFDRWF
TRBV3-1/TRBV3-2	TRBJ2-2	ASSRQNTGELF
TRBV27	TRBJ1-5	ASSLYGIAQPQH
TRBV11-2	TRBJ1-2	ASSRLILGTGRPIDGYT
TRBV5-1	TRBJ1-4	ASSLHSSEKLF
TRBV18	TRBJ2-5	ASSPSTVVGTQY
TRBV7-2	TRBJ2-1	ASSLGYRSRGF
TRBV7-2	TRBJ2-5	ASSLAQGRAETQY
TRBV30	TRBJ1-6	AWAGTGASPLH
TRBV24-1	TRBJ2-3	ATSDAGTDTQY
TRBV5-1	TRBJ2-7	ASSLGLGDAHEQY
TRBV7-9	TRBJ1-1	ASSPVDAEAF
TRBV5-1	TRBJ2-2	ASSTDRAPYAGELF
TRBV7-9	TRBJ2-5	ASRGSETQY
TRBV19	TRBJ2-1	ASSISPTSGISYNEQF
TRBV28	TRBJ1-4	ASSLLRATNEKLF
TRBV19	TRBJ2-7	ASSTFPGQGYEQY
TRBV27	TRBJ2-7	ASSLGLAGEQY
TRBV6-6	TRBJ1-2	ASLTGGFGYT
TRBV6-6	TRBJ2-3	ASSSRQAASTDTQY
TRBV5-1	TRBJ2-7	ASSPGGVPDEQY
TRBV27	TRBJ2-3	ASSLEGQTTQY
TRBV5-1	TRBJ1-2	ASRQDFYGYT
TRBV5-4	TRBJ2-3	ASSLLMGAADTQY
TRBV6-5	TRBJ2-7	ASSPLDRVDYEQY
TRBV2	TRBJ1-1	ASRPGLKVEAF
TRBV5-1	TRBJ2-4	ASSPLPRDIQY
TRBV10-3	TRBJ2-5	AISESARDPQETQY
TRBV18	TRBJ1-2	ASSPRDSHGYT
TRBV3-1/TRBV3-2	TRBJ1-2	ASSQDRGNPYGYT
TRBV5-8	TRBJ2-1	ASSRRGGNEQF